Reported below is one T cell receptor (beta chain). This clonotype was detected many times. Its antigen is still unknown. No base quality information exists; no much larger clone differs at one position. The entry originates in a study of Graves' ophthalmopathy and Graves' hyperthyroidism (dated 2018 in TCRdb). Some background on the complete study: Peripheral blood was collected at initial diagnosis, prior to any treatment. The study used TCR beta repertoire signatures to distinguish Graves' ophthalmopathy from Graves' hyperthyroidism and to predict progression to ophthalmopathy. In total, 135 blood samples were TCR-sequenced: 40 to 45 ophthalmopathy, under 85 hyperthyroidism and approximately 17 hyperthyroidism-to-ophthalmopathy patients. A discovery set of about a hundred patients (43 ophthalmopathy, about 55 stable hyperthyroidism) was enrolled to explore V-J signatures distinguishing ophthalmopathy from hyperthyroidism. An independent validation cohort was composed of around 19 hyperthyroidism patients and around 16 patients who later progressed from hyperthyroidism to ophthalmopathy. T-cell repertoires of thyroid tissue and blood were compared in over 5 hyperthyroidism patients. Following sample collection, hyperthyroidism patients were given methimazole at a starting dose of 30 mg daily, and ophthalmopathy patients were given high-dose intravenous methylprednisolone. The roughly 94 discovery patients were randomly split 7:3 into training and test sets.

Ophthalmopathy patients had moderately to severely active disease, Clinical Activity Score of at least 3, NOSPECS grade of at least 4, and disease duration under 3 months. Patients were excluded if they had other autoimmune diseases, uncontrolled infections, pregnancy or lactation. Diagnosis relied on clinical symptoms, serum thyroxine, TRAb, thyroid ultrasound and orbital computed tomography. Ficoll-Paque density gradient centrifugation was used to isolate PBMCs from 10 ml of fresh peripheral blood. Total RNA was extracted using Trizol reagent, and RNA quality was checked on an Agilent 2100 Bioanalyzer. TCR beta CDR3 regions were amplified from RNA transcripts for repertoire sequencing. The first round of RT-PCR was done with HTBI primers and the Qiagen OneStep RT-PCR kit, and was followed by a second round of multiplex PCR, then size selection and purification. Libraries were sequenced paired-end with 100 bp reads on an Illumina HiSeq2000. Processing in the source paper ran as follows. SOAPnuke was used to process the reads, throwing out any read that had adapters, had uncalled bases, had a mean Phred below 15, or lacked an exact constant-primer or identifier match. COPE v1.2.5 was used to merge the high-quality paired reads. Each unique nucleotide sequence was defined as a clonotype, and clonotypes were aligned to IMGT TRB V, D and J references with MiTCR v1.1. Only V-J combinations with frequency above 0.0001 were analysed, covering approximately 99% of repertoires. For each V-J combination, a TCR clonal expansion and chaos score was defined as F50 clonal expansion divided by the chaos observed in the TCRdist matrix. Features were reduced by Welch's t-statistics and random forest to approximately 12 V-J combinations, which fed a naive Bayes classifier. The Morisita-Horn index was used to measure how similar the thyroid and blood repertoires were. TCRdb reprocessed the public reads (quality trimming at Q25 with fastp, clone calling with MiXCR) and kept in-frame beta chains. Entries that share a CDR3 protein sequence are merged under the most common genes and DNA. The V and J calls, along with clone size, are taken from TCRdb and not from the paper's own processing. This sample is represented by some 390,000 distinct CDR3 sequences; about a sixth of them were singletons. In total, the top ten clones hold roughly 1.5% of the sample.

There are 13 amino acids in the CDR3, from cysteine to phenylalanine inclusive. This entry keeps only the CDR3 DNA: 39 bases, framed from base 1. CDR1 and CDR2, looked up from the germline V gene (reference sequence), are DFQATT and SNEGSKA. On the study overall, not on this receptor specifically: Ophthalmopathy was separated from stable hyperthyroidism by the 13-signature model with just under 90% sensitivity and roughly 83% specificity in cross-validation and with 80%/75% in the test set. Most of the expanded thyroid clonotypes with a frequency above 0.001 were also detected in blood, and it was suggested that the thyroid immune response may be reflected by blood repertoires. In validation, the model predicted ophthalmopathy progression with 55% to 71% sensitivity and roughly 72% specificity; roughly eleven predicted patients were CT-confirmed with GO in a median of about 7.1 months. Sample size was not statistically predetermined, and group allocation was not concealed from the investigators.

Sequencing used peripheral blood. The chain was built from TRBV20-1 and TRBJ2-6; the D gene cannot be resolved reliably. The sequence came from a woman aged 18-30 years with Graves' ophthalmopathy. Donor details come from another sample of the same person, matched by shared clones. The CDR3 sequence is CSTNIEGANVLTF. The sequenced DNA: TGCAGCACTAATATCGAAGGGGCCAACGTCCTGACTTTC.